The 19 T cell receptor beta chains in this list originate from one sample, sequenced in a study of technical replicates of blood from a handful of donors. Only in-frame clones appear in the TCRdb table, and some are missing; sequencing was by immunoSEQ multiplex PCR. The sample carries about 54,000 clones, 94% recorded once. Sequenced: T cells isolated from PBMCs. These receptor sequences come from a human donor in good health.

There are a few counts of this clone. For the CDR3, the DNA is TGCAGCGTTGAGGTAAAGGGGAGGCCAAATGAGCAGTTCTTC. This sequence encodes CSVEVKGRPNEQFF. The chain couples TRBV29-1 to TRBJ2-1, with D possibly TRBD2 on 6 matching bases. The CDR3 sequence is 14 residues long. Germline V gene lookup returns CDR1 SQVTM and CDR2 ANQGSEA. Trimming pared 3 bases from V and 7 bases from J, leaving 16 bases between.

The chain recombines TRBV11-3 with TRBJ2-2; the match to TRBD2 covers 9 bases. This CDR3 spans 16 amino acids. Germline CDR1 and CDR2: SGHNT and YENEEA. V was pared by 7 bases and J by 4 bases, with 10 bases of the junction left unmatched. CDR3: CASMAGTSLFTGELFF. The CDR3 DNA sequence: TGTGCCAGCATGGCCGGGACTAGCCTTTTCACCGGGGAGCTGTTTTTT.

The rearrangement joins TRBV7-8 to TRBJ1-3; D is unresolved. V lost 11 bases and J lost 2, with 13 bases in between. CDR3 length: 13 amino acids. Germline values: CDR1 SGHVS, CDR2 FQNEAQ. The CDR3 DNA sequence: TGTGCCTCCGCCAGTACACCTGGAAACACCATATATTTT. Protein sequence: CASASTPGNTIYF.

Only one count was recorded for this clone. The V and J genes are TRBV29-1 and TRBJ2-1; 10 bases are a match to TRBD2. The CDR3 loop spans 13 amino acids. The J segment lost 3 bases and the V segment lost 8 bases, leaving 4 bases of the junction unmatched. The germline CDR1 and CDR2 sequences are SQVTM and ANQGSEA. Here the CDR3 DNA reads TGCAGCTTATGGACTAGCGGCTACAATGAGCAGTTCTTC. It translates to CSLWTSGYNEQFF.

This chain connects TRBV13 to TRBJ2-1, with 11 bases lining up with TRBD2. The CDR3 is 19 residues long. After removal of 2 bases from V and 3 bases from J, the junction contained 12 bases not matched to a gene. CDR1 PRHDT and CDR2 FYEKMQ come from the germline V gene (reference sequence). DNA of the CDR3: TGTGCCAGCAGCTTAAGTAGCGGGGGGGCCGCAGGCAGCTACAATGAGCAGTTCTTC. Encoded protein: CASSLSSGGAAGSYNEQFF.

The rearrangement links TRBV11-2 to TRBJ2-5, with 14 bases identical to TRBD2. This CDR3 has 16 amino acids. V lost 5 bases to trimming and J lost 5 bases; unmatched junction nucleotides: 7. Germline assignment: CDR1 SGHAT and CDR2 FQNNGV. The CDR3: CASSPRTSGGPETQYF. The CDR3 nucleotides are TGTGCCAGCAGCCCCCGGACTAGCGGGGGGCCGGAGACCCAGTACTTC.

The CDR3 DNA reads as TGCAGCGTTCTAGCGACTGAGCAGTTCTTC. Encoded protein: CSVLATEQFF. V usage is TRBV29-1 and J usage is TRBJ2-1, with a possible D match to TRBD2 (6 bases). The germline CDR1 and CDR2 sequences are SQVTM and ANQGSEA. V was clipped by 5 bases and J by 9 bases, with 8 bases between them. CDR3 length: 10 amino acids.

The CDR3 sequence is CASTQTRAEGYGYTF. The CDR3 DNA reads TGTGCCAGCACCCAAACAAGGGCGGAGGGCTATGGCTACACCTTC. This chain links TRBV6-5 with TRBJ1-2; D ambiguous. In germline, CDR1 is MNHEY, CDR2 SVGAGI. The length of the CDR3 is 15 residues. V was clipped by 7 bases and J by 4 bases, with 19 bases between them.

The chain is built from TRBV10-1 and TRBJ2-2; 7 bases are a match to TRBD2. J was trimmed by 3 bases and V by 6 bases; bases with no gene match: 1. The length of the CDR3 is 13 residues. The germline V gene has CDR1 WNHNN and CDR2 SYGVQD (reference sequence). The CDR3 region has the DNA TGCGCCAGCAGCAGCGGGGACACCGGGGAGCTGTTTTTT. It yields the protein CASSSGDTGELFF.

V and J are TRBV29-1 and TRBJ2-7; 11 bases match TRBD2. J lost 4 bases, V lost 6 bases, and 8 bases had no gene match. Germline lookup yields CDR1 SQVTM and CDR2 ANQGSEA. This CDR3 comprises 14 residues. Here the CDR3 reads CSVALAGGPYEQYF. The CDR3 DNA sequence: TGCAGCGTAGCTCTAGCGGGAGGACCTTACGAGCAGTACTTC.

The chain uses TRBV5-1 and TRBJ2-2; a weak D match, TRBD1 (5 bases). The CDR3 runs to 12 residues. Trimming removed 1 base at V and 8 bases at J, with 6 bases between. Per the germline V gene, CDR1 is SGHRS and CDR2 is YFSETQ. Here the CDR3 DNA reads TGCGCCAGCAGCTTGAACAGGGGGGAGCTGTTTTTT. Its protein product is CASSLNRGELFF.

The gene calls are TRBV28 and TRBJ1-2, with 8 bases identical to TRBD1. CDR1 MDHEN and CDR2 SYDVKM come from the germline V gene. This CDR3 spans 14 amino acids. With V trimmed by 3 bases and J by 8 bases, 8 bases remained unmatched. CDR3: CASSFLLRGHGYTF. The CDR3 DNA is TGTGCCAGCAGTTTCTTACTCAGGGGGCACGGCTACACCTTC.

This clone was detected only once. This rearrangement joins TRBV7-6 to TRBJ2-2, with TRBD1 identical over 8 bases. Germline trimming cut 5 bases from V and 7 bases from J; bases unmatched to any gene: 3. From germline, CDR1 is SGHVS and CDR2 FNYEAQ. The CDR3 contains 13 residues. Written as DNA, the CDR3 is TGTGCCAGCAGCCCACAGGGGGTCGGGGAGCTGTTTTTT. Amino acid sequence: CASSPQGVGELFF.

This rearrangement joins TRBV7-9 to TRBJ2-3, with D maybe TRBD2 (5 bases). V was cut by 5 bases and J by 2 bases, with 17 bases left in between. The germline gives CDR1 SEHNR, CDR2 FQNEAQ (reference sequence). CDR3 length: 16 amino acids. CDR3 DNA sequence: TGTGCCAGCAGCGTTGGGTCTAGCACAGACACAGATACGCAGTATTTT. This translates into CASSVGSSTDTDTQYF.

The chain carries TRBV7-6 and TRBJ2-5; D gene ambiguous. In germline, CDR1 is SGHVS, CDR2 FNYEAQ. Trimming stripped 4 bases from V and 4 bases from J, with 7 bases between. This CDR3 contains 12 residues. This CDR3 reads CASSSTGETQYF. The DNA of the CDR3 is TGTGCCAGCAGCTCAACCGGAGAGACCCAGTACTTC.

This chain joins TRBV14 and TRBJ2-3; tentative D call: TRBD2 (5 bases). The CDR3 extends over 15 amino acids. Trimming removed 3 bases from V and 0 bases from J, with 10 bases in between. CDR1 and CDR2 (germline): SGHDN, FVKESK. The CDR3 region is CASSHLWTSTDTQYF. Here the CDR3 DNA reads TGTGCCAGCAGCCACTTGTGGACTAGCACAGATACGCAGTATTTT.

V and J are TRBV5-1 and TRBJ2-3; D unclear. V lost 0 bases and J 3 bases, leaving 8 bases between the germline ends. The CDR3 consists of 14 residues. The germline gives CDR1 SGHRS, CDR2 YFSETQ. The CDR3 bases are TGCGCCAGCAGCTTGGGACGAGGAACAGATACGCAGTATTTT. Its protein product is CASSLGRGTDTQYF.

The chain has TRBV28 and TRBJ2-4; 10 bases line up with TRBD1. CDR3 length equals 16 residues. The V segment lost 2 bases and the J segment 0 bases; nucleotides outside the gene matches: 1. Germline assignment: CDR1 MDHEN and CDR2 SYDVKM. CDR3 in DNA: TGTGCCAGCAGTTTACGACAGGGGGCAGCCAAAAACATTCAGTACTTC. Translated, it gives CASSLRQGAAKNIQYF. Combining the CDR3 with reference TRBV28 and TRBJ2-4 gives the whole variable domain DVKVTQSSRYLVKRTGEKVFLECVQDMDHENMFWYRQDPGLGLRLIYFSYDVKMKEKGDIPEGYSVSREKKERFSLILESASTNQTSMYLCASSLRQGAAKNIQYFGAGTRLSVL.

The CDR3 DNA reads as TGTGCCAGCTCACCTGTGGCCGTTTGGGGGGATGGGGCCAACGTCCTGACTTTC. It is translated as CASSPVAVWGDGANVLTF. The gene calls are TRBV18 and TRBJ2-6; D might be TRBD2 (6 bases). Per the germline V gene, CDR1 is KGHSH and CDR2 is LQKENI. V lost 3 bases, J lost 3 bases, and 18 bases lay in between. CDR3 length: 18 amino acids.